A single sample gave rise to the 12 T cell receptor beta chains below, sequenced in a study of regulatory T cells in long-lasting Graves disease. The time point: persistent/refractory GD, antithyroid drugs over 5 years with positive TRAb. PBMC RNA served as the TCR library source. Arm-PCR of CDR3 regions and iRepertoire HTBI primers were used to build TCR beta libraries. TCRdb independently ran MiXCR on the multiplex PCR reads; one entry per CDR3 protein. The sample consists of approximately 400,000 distinct CDR3 sequences, roughly 20% of them appearing once. The sample here was peripheral blood mononuclear cells (PBMCs), taken when the disease was refractory, from a patient treated with antithyroid drugs. These receptors came from a female donor with Graves disease.

The table lists this clonotype with a few counts. The chain employs TRBV14 and TRBJ1-4, with D unresolved. The V and J ends lost 4 bases and 5 bases respectively, with 14 bases between them. The CDR3 has 15 residues. The germline gives CDR1 SGHDN, CDR2 FVKESK. DNA for the CDR3: TGTGCCAGCAGCCCGACACAGACCCAAAATGAAAAACTGTTTTTT. This gives the protein CASSPTQTQNEKLFF.

This clonotype has a count of ten or more. This rearrangement joins TRBV10-2 to TRBJ2-5; 7 bases match TRBD1. The ends lost 3 bases at V and 0 bases at J; junction bases unmatched: 4. Germline loops: CDR1 WSHSY, CDR2 SAAADI. This CDR3 spans 15 amino acids. The CDR3 nucleotides read TGCGCCAGCAGTGAACAGGGGACAAACCAAGAGACCCAGTACTTC. It encodes CASSEQGTNQETQYF.

V usage is TRBV20-1 and J usage is TRBJ1-2; D unclear. Trimming shortened V by 4 bases and J by 2 bases, and 8 bases separated the two germline ends. Germline V lookup: CDR1 DFQATT, CDR2 SNEGSKA (reference sequence). This CDR3 comprises 12 residues. The CDR3 sequence is CSAKRENYGYTF. The CDR3 DNA is TGCAGTGCTAAAAGGGAAAACTATGGCTACACCTTC.

J is TRBJ2-2 and V is TRBV6-1; 7 nucleotides agree with TRBD1. The CDR3 loop spans 15 amino acids. The germline CDR1 and CDR2 sequences are MNHNS and SASEGT. The V and J ends lost 6 bases and 4 bases, in that order; junction bases with no gene match: 8. The CDR3 is CASSPLRGPTGELFF. For the CDR3, the DNA is TGTGCCAGCAGCCCACTTAGGGGGCCCACCGGGGAGCTGTTTTTT.

This clonotype was picked up a small number of times. This chain uses TRBV3-1 with TRBJ2-7; D perhaps matches TRBD2 (6 bases). V gave up 3 bases and J gave up 3 bases, with 15 bases separating them. This CDR3 spans 15 amino acids. Germline V gene data show CDR1 as LGHDT and CDR2 as YNNKEL (reference sequence). DNA for the CDR3: TGTGCCAGCAGCCAGGAGGGACCTGGGGTCTACGAGCAGTACTTC. It encodes CASSQEGPGVYEQYF.

This clonotype was seen ten or more times. The chain combines TRBV6-1 with TRBJ2-7; 9 nucleotides agree with TRBD2. CDR1 and CDR2 from the germline V gene are MNHNS and SASEGT. The CDR3 runs 16 residues. V lost 7 bases, J lost 1 base, and 11 bases stayed unmatched. The CDR3 is CASTKPGLADSYEQYF. In nucleotides, the CDR3 is TGTGCCAGCACAAAACCGGGACTAGCAGATTCCTACGAGCAGTACTTC.

About this clonotype itself: The junction shows a germline mismatch at one end, possibly a read error. The chain is built from TRBV20-1 and TRBJ2-5; 8 bases align to TRBD2. CDR1 and CDR2 from the germline V gene are DFQATT and SNEGSKA (reference sequence). The CDR3 runs to 14 residues. The CDR3 region is CSARQREFQGTQYF. CDR3 bases: TGCAGTGCTAGACAGCGGGAGTTCCAAGGGACCCAGTACTTC.

On this clonotype: A junction end diverges from the germline sequence, so it may reflect a read error. This chain uses TRBV6-1 with TRBJ2-2, with a possible D match to TRBD2 (6 bases). CDR1 and CDR2 from the germline V gene are MNHNS and SASEGT. The CDR3 length is 13 residues. Here the CDR3 reads CASGGQGAGGLFF. CDR3 nucleotide sequence: TGTGCCAGCGGAGGGCAGGGAGCCGGGGGGCTGTTTTTT.

The rearrangement uses TRBV20-1 and TRBJ2-7; 8 nucleotides agree with TRBD1. From germline, CDR1 is DFQATT and CDR2 SNEGSKA (reference sequence). Germline trimming cut 5 bases from V and 5 bases from J; bases unmatched to any gene: 8. This CDR3 contains 13 residues. Written as DNA, the CDR3 is TGCAGTGCTGCCCTAGCAGGGGGCAACGAGCAGTACTTC. As protein: CSAALAGGNEQYF.

This clonotype was seen at least ten times. The V and J genes are TRBV2 and TRBJ2-5; possibly TRBD2 for D (6 bases). CDR1 and CDR2 from the germline V gene are SNHLY and FYNNEI. The CDR3 totals 15 residues. V was shortened by 4 bases and J by 4 bases, with 16 bases between the two germline ends. CDR3 bases: TGTGCCAGCAGTGTTGGCGGGATGGCGGTAGAGACCCAGTACTTC. Its protein is CASSVGGMAVETQYF.

This chain links TRBV3-1 with TRBJ2-2; TRBD1 matches at 8 bases. The J segment lost 6 bases and the V segment lost 6 bases, leaving 9 bases of the junction unmatched. Looked up from germline, CDR1 is LGHDT and CDR2 is YNNKEL (reference sequence). The CDR3 extends over 15 amino acids. CDR3 loop: CASRRTGSGAGELFF. DNA of the CDR3: TGTGCCAGCAGACGGACAGGGAGTGGAGCCGGGGAGCTGTTTTTT. Complete variable domain (other parts from reference TRBV3-1 and TRBJ2-2): DTAVSQTPKYLVTQMGNDKSIKCEQNLGHDTMYWYKQDSKKFLKIMFSYNNKELIINETVPNRFSPKSPDKAHLNLHINSLELGDSAVYFCASRRTGSGAGELFFGEGSRLTVL.

The CDR3 loop is CSVVGGQDTEAFF. The DNA for the CDR3 is TGCAGCGTTGTCGGGGGGCAGGACACTGAAGCTTTCTTT. The rearrangement joins TRBV29-1 to TRBJ1-1, with a weak D call TRBD1 (6 bases). Trimming shortened V by 4 bases and J by 3 bases, and 12 bases separated the two germline ends. CDR1 and CDR2 from the germline V gene are SQVTM and ANQGSEA. CDR3 length: 13 residues.